The sequence of this T cell receptor beta chain was determined in a study of T cell responses to AZD1222 COVID-19 vaccine. In germline, CDR1 is SGHRS, CDR2 YFSETQ. With 4 bases clipped from V and 3 bases from J, the junction kept 6 bases outside the gene matches. The CDR3 covers 14 residues. Generated by immunoSEQ multiplex PCR, the TCRdb table keeps only in-frame clones and is missing some. The sample includes roughly 40,000 clones, about 90% of them seen just once. V is TRBV5-1 and J is TRBJ1-1, with 7 bases fitting TRBD1. Sequences were derived from peripheral blood, sampled 28 days after the second AZD1222 dose. The clonotype comes from an adult who received the AZD1222 COVID-19 vaccine. In DNA form, the CDR3 reads TGCGCCAGCAGCACCACAGGGGTAGACACTGAAGCTTTCTTT. This gives the protein CASSTTGVDTEAFF. Complete variable domain (other parts from reference TRBV5-1 and TRBJ1-1): KAGVTQTPRYLIKTRGQQVTLSCSPISGHRSVSWYQQTPGQGLQFLFEYFSETQRNKGNFPGRFSGRQFSNSRSEMNVSTLELGDSALYLCASSTTGVDTEAFFGQGTRLTVV.